This T cell receptor (beta chain) was identified in a study of post-analysis software for immune sequencing data. For the study at large: Both relapsing-remitting and secondary progressive multiple sclerosis featured among the disease courses, as did progressive-relapsing multiple sclerosis. Regarding the study as a whole: People with multiple sclerosis had a significantly lower normalized Chao1 diversity than controls did. Five TRBV segments were significantly more frequent in patients than in controls. TRBV5-6, TRBV5-1 and TRBV20-1 were among these segments.

V was pared by 11 bases and J by 0 bases, with 13 bases of the junction left unmatched. Germline V lookup: CDR1 LGHDT, CDR2 YNNKEL (reference sequence). The CDR3 is 18 residues long. About this clonotype itself: The antigen remains undetermined.

Tagging with unique molecular identifiers was a feature of the TCR beta cDNA libraries. T cells, about 0.95 to 11 million of them, yielded some 500,000 cDNA molecules. In TCRdb, the PCR reads were re-called with MiXCR into one record per CDR3 protein. Of 750,000 to 950,000 distinct CDR3 sequences listed, approximately 50% are singletons. Sequencing was done on a sample of blood. J is TRBJ2-1 and V is TRBV3-1, with 13 bases matching TRBD2. This TCR derives from a girl aged 5-17 years with multiple sclerosis. CDR3 bases: TGTGCCGGCAAGCTACTAGCGGGAGGGAATAGCTCCTACAATGAGCAGTTCTTC. Translation gives CAGKLLAGGNSSYNEQFF.